A single T cell receptor (beta chain) is shown here with its context. It lacks a known antigen. Within one base of it there is no much larger clone, and no base qualities were kept. Using the deep immunoSEQ assay, multiplex PCR amplified TCR CDR3 regions from genomic DNA. Extracted genomic DNA from each cell subset was spread evenly across all wells of several immunoSEQ 96-well plates, with each plate serving as a replicate. For sorted subsets, each replicate PCR was loaded with 200 ng genomic DNA, equivalent to 25,000 to 35,000 T cell genomes. Purified libraries were measured with a Qubit 3.0 fluorometer, size-checked on a Bioanalyzer 2100, and measured again with the KAPA Library Quantification kit. Every immunoSEQ 96-well plate was sequenced on a separate single-read 150-cycle Illumina NextSeq 550 flow cell. As for how the authors treated the data: Because only junctional sequences without quality scores were contained in the immunoSEQ output, filtering matching that applied to full-length reads could not be performed. To assign V/J genes and CDR3, sequences were annotated using PyIR, a Python wrapper for IgBLAST v1.9, with IMGT germline references. Any read was removed if the V/J assignment was weak (E-value above 1e-6), the CDR3 was missing, or the read contained stop codons, out-of-frame junctions, or ambiguous translated residues. A V3J clonotype was defined by an identical inferred V gene, J gene, and CDR3 amino acid sequence. Percentage overlap between repertoires was calculated by dividing the number of shared unique clonotypes by the size of the smaller repertoire. RTK rarefaction, the Chao1 estimator, and Recon v2.1 estimates of unobserved clonotypes were used to assess repertoire richness. Generation probabilities were computed with OLGA for all TCRbeta clonotypes obtained by the gDNA method from several donors. Sourced from immuneACCESS, this table was stored by TCRdb with only in-frame sequences that have V and J called. A share of the clones is absent; for the studies checked, an unresolved V gene accounts for under half, and the remainder has no known explanation. That table supplies the V and J calls and clone size; D and trimming were determined from the DNA. The sample table lists approximately 720,000 clones, around 72% of them with a count of one. Clones ranked in the top ten supply 1.8% of the sample.

These data originate in a study of shared clonotypes between healthy human individuals (dated by TCRdb to 2020 to 2022). For context, the study as a whole: The cohort comprised a couple of women and a few men aged 18 to 49 years. For each donor, CD4 naive and CD4 memory were each given three plates, CD8 naive was given two plates, and CD8 memory was given one plate. Blood TCR repertoires of five healthy adults were deeply sequenced to estimate repertoire size and the extent of clonotype sharing between individuals. Libraries were prepared and TCR repertoires were sequenced by different laboratories using diverse techniques, in order to increase sequencing depth and limit assay-specific biases. Per donor, leukapheresis produced somewhere between about 0.94 and 8.9 billion PBMCs.

The donors were healthy, HIV-negative adults who had no recently reported acute infections or vaccinations. Only Caucasian adults living in Nashville, Tennessee, USA were represented among the donors. CD4+ T cells were enriched by magnetic negative selection; naive cells were then positively selected on CD45RA, and the negative fraction formed the memory subset. Blood was obtained by leukapheresis, after which PBMCs were separated by Ficoll-Histopaque density gradient centrifugation and cryopreserved in liquid nitrogen vapor phase. Analytical flow cytometry was used to check the purity and quantity of every magnetically sorted T cell population. Each sorted fraction had its genomic DNA isolated and then quantified by UV absorbance on a Nanodrop 2000c. The study at large found these results: Even with the large sequencing depth, rarefaction of the sorted-subset datasets indicated that sequencing was incomplete. Sampling was restricted to blood, and TCR repertoires in tissues likely differ from the TCR repertoires found in blood. Larger estimated clonotype richness was generally found for naive subsets than for memory subsets. About 4.5% of naive CD4, 3% to 4% of naive CD8, 2.3% of memory CD4, and approximately 0.4% of memory CD8 clonotypes were shared across a handful of donors. Higher generation probabilities were observed for clonotypes shared by all four sorted-subset donors than for non-shared clonotypes. Based on pairwise subsampling, the degree of clonotype sharing among donors was expected to be affected by sequencing depth. The small number of donors limited the genetic and exposure-history diversity represented.

The CDR3 sequence holds 15 residues, the cysteine and phenylalanine included. Only the CDR3 DNA is retained, 45 bases long and in frame from the first base. The germline V gene provides CDR1 LGHNA and CDR2 YNFKEQ. V is trimmed back by 3 bases and J by 4 bases, and the junction contains 5 bases that no gene match accounts for. Recombination connected TRBV4-2 to TRBJ2-5; the junction holds 10 bases that match TRBD1. The receptor was isolated from a woman between 25 and 40 years old in good health. Material: memory CD4+ T cells sorted from blood. Sample cell subset or site, as interpreted from the label and publication: CD45RA-negative fraction. The nucleotides read TGTGCCAGCAGCCATCCGGGACAGGGGTTAGAGACCCAGTACTTC. It translates as CASSHPGQGLETQYF.